These 27 T cell receptor beta chains share one sample of origin, sequenced in a study of T cell repertoires in cytomegalovirus infection. TCRdb reprocessed the reads via MiXCR and lists one record per CDR3 protein. Seen here are 250,000 to 400,000 distinct CDR3 sequences, around 25% observed once, and the top ten hold more than 10%. Antigen specificity for these receptors is unknown. The sample was cultured PBMCs, taken from culture after CMV antigen stimulation. These receptors all stem from a human donor in good health (CMV status not recorded). Some clones in this sample may be carry-over from other donors' samples.

The V and J genes are TRBV28 and TRBJ2-1; maybe TRBD2 (6 bases). V shed 8 bases and J shed 10 bases, with 12 bases lying between them. The CDR3 sequence is 11 residues long. Germline V lookup: CDR1 MDHEN, CDR2 SYDVKM. The CDR3 is CASSAGYEQFF. The CDR3 DNA reads TGTGCCAGCTCAGCGGGCTACGAGCAGTTCTTC.

The chain is built from TRBV7-2 and TRBJ1-1; D is perhaps TRBD1 (6 bases). CDR3 length: 15 amino acids. CDR1 is SGHTA and CDR2 is FQGNSA in the germline V gene. Trimming stripped 6 bases from V and 6 bases from J, with 20 bases between. The CDR3 coding sequence is TGTGCCAGCAGGCCTACTCTAGAACGGACAGCTGAAGCTTTCTTT. This gives the protein CASRPTLERTAEAFF.

This clonotype has only a few counts. The gene calls are TRBV27 and TRBJ1-5, with D possibly TRBD1 on 5 matching bases. The CDR3 sequence is 14 residues long. Between the trimmed V and J ends, which lost 4 bases and 7 bases, there was a span of 14 bases. Germline V gene lookup returns CDR1 MNHEY and CDR2 SMNVEV (reference sequence). The CDR3 DNA sequence: TGTGCCAGCAGTTCCCCCGGTGGGGACCAGCCCCAGCATTTT. It translates to CASSSPGGDQPQHF.

The table lists this clonotype with a few counts. The gene calls are TRBV28 and TRBJ2-1, with 10 bases that match TRBD2. Germline CDR1 and CDR2: MDHEN and SYDVKM. This CDR3 has 15 amino acids. Germline trimming cut 6 bases from V and 7 bases from J; bases unmatched to any gene: 9. This CDR3 is CASSPPSGRDNEQFF. CDR3 DNA: TGTGCCAGCAGCCCCCCGAGCGGGAGGGATAATGAGCAGTTCTTC. Full variable domain (outside the CDR3, taken from reference TRBV28 and TRBJ2-1): DVKVTQSSRYLVKRTGEKVFLECVQDMDHENMFWYRQDPGLGLRLIYFSYDVKMKEKGDIPEGYSVSREKKERFSLILESASTNQTSMYLCASSPPSGRDNEQFFGPGTRLTVL.

V and J are TRBV7-2 and TRBJ2-2; 8 nucleotides match TRBD2. Germline lookup yields CDR1 SGHTA and CDR2 FQGNSA. The ends lost 6 bases at V and 5 bases at J; junction bases unmatched: 2. The CDR3 runs 13 residues. DNA of the CDR3: TGTGCCAGCAGACGACTAGCGACCGGGGAGCTGTTTTTT. It specifies CASRRLATGELFF. Variable domain in full (rest from reference TRBV7-2 and TRBJ2-2): GAGVSQSPSNKVTEKGKDVELRCDPISGHTALYWYRQSLGQGLEFLIYFQGNSAPDKSGLPSDRFSAERTGGSVSTLTIQRTQQEDSAVYLCASRRLATGELFFGEGSRLTVL.

This rearrangement joins TRBV19 to TRBJ1-6, with D possibly being TRBD1 (6 bases). The CDR3 consists of 15 residues. Germline loops: CDR1 LNHDA, CDR2 SQIVND (reference sequence). Trimming pared 4 bases from V and 7 bases from J, leaving 14 bases between. DNA of the CDR3: TGTGCCAGTAGTACCACAGGGATCGGAAATTCACCCCTCCACTTT. Protein: CASSTTGIGNSPLHF.

This clonotype has only a few counts. The chain employs TRBV20-1 and TRBJ1-3; TRBD1 aligns across 7 bases. This CDR3 spans 15 amino acids. Germline V CDR1 and CDR2: DFQATT, SNEGSKA (reference sequence). The V gene end was trimmed by 0 bases and the J gene end by 8 bases; junction bases not matched to a gene: 10. The CDR3 DNA sequence: TGCAGTGCTAGAGACGGGAGGGACAGCCAACACACCATATATTTT. It codes for CSARDGRDSQHTIYF.

This clonotype was detected a few times. The gene calls are TRBV7-2 and TRBJ1-6, with TRBD1 as a possible D gene (6 bases). Trimming removed 4 bases at V and 8 bases at J, with 15 bases between. The CDR3 contains 15 residues. Looked up from germline, CDR1 is SGHTA and CDR2 is FQGNSA. CDR3 bases: TGTGCCAGCAGCTCAAAACAGGGTACATATTCACCCCTCCACTTT. Its translation: CASSSKQGTYSPLHF.

This clonotype was detected a few times. The rearrangement links TRBV10-3 to TRBJ2-2, with D possibly matching TRBD1 (5 bases). The germline CDR1 and CDR2 sequences are ENHRY and SYGVKD. This CDR3 region has 13 residues. V lost 6 bases, J lost 2 bases, and 7 bases lay in between. The CDR3 spells CAIRDKNTGELFF. In nucleotides, the CDR3 is TGTGCCATCAGGGACAAAAACACCGGGGAGCTGTTTTTT.

The CDR3 loop is CASSSTSRGTDTQYF. Written as DNA, the CDR3 is TGTGCCAGCAGCTCCACTAGCAGAGGCACAGATACGCAGTATTTT. V gene TRBV7-2 combines with J gene TRBJ2-3, with a tentative D call TRBD2 (6 bases). This CDR3 contains 15 residues. From germline, CDR1 is SGHTA and CDR2 FQGNSA. Trimming removed 4 bases at V and 1 base at J, with 12 bases between.

This clonotype has more than one count but fewer than ten. V and J are TRBV11-2 and TRBJ2-2; 14 bases align to TRBD2. This CDR3 has 17 residues. The V gene's germline CDR1 is SGHAT and CDR2 FQNNGV. V lost 4 bases and J lost 5; bases outside the gene matches: 6. CDR3 sequence: CASSSQGTSGSTGELFF. CDR3 nucleotides: TGTGCCAGCAGCTCTCAGGGGACTAGCGGGAGTACCGGGGAGCTGTTTTTT.

The CDR3 sequence: CASQKDRSPSTDTQYF. DNA of the CDR3: TGTGCCAGCCAAAAGGATAGGTCCCCTAGCACAGATACGCAGTATTTT. The V gene is TRBV2, the J gene TRBJ2-3; D uncertain. Germline V gene lookup returns CDR1 SNHLY and CDR2 FYNNEI. V was trimmed by 8 bases and J by 0 bases, leaving 18 bases between them. The CDR3 spans 16 residues.

This clonotype was detected ten times or more. The chain joins TRBV7-2 to TRBJ1-3; D is unclear. V was pared by 8 bases and J by 6 bases, with 17 bases between. CDR1 and CDR2 (germline): SGHTA, FQGNSA. This CDR3 region has 14 residues. This CDR3 reads CASVVDSLLNTIYF. Written as DNA, the CDR3 is TGTGCCAGCGTCGTAGACTCCCTCTTAAACACCATATATTTT.

The J gene is TRBJ2-2, the V gene TRBV20-1; D gene uncertain. Germline loops: CDR1 DFQATT, CDR2 SNEGSKA (reference sequence). Trimming stripped 3 bases from V and 6 bases from J, with 8 bases between. The CDR3 runs to 12 residues. The CDR3 is CSASANPGELFF. The CDR3 coding sequence is TGCAGTGCTAGCGCAAATCCCGGGGAGCTGTTTTTT.

This chain's CDR3 is CASSLPGRGRRQPQHF. CDR3 bases: TGTGCCAGCAGCCTTCCTGGACGGGGGCGCCGGCAGCCCCAGCATTTT. The chain joins TRBV28 to TRBJ1-5; TRBD1 might be the D (6 bases). CDR1 and CDR2 (germline): MDHEN, SYDVKM. V was cut by 6 bases and J by 7 bases, with 22 bases left in between. This CDR3 spans 16 amino acids.

The V call is TRBV7-2, the J call TRBJ2-3, with unresolved D. V lost 7 bases and J 9 bases, leaving 14 bases between the germline ends. Looked up from germline, CDR1 is SGHTA and CDR2 is FQGNSA. The length of the CDR3 is 12 residues. As DNA, the CDR3 is TGTGCCAGCACCAGCTTCCCGCAAACGCAGTATTTT. This gives the protein CASTSFPQTQYF.

CDR3 in amino acids: CASRATSGYSYEQYF. As DNA, the CDR3 is TGTGCCAGTAGAGCGACTAGCGGTTACTCTTACGAGCAGTACTTC. The rearrangement links TRBV19 to TRBJ2-7; 9 positions agree with TRBD2. The J segment lost 4 bases and the V segment lost 6 bases, leaving 10 bases of the junction unmatched. CDR3 length equals 15 residues. CDR1 is LNHDA and CDR2 is SQIVND in the germline V gene (reference sequence).

Regarding this clonotype: Given a much more abundant clone one base away, this may be a read error. The rearrangement links TRBV7-2 to TRBJ1-1; no clear D gene. The germline gives CDR1 SGHTA, CDR2 FQGNSA. V gave up 0 bases and J gave up 0 bases, with 8 bases separating them. The CDR3 length is 15 residues. This CDR3 is CASSLARDMNTEAFF. For the CDR3, the DNA is TGTGCCAGCAGCTTAGCGAGAGACATGAACACTGAAGCTTTCTTT.

This clonotype was observed at least ten times. The chain employs TRBV4-3 and TRBJ2-7, with a weak D call TRBD2 (6 bases). This CDR3 is built from 13 residues. The V end lost 4 bases, the J end lost 2 bases, and 9 bases lay between the germline ends. Germline V gives CDR1 LGHNA, CDR2 YSLEER. CDR3 DNA: TGCGCCAGCAGCCCGGGGGTGACCTACGAGCAGTACTTC. It is translated as CASSPGVTYEQYF.

This chain uses TRBV12-3 or TRBV12-4 with TRBJ2-4; D is perhaps TRBD2 (5 bases). V was pared by 4 bases and J by 8 bases, with 9 bases between. The CDR3 has 12 amino acids. The CDR3 region is CASSSTEDIQYF. For the CDR3, the DNA is TGTGCCAGCAGTTCTACGGAGGACATTCAGTACTTC.

This clonotype turned up a few times. The rearrangement joins TRBV12-3 or TRBV12-4 to TRBJ2-1, with a tentative D call TRBD2 (6 bases). The V end lost 3 bases, the J end lost 6 bases, and 15 bases lay between the germline ends. CDR3 length: 15 residues. The CDR3 loop is CASSFNGGRGNEQFF. The CDR3 region has the DNA TGTGCCAGCAGTTTCAACGGGGGAAGGGGCAATGAGCAGTTCTTC.

The CDR3 nucleotides are TGTGCCAGCAGGGCGGACGGCAATCAGCCCCAGCATTTT. This encodes CASRADGNQPQHF. The V gene is TRBV28, the J gene TRBJ1-5; no clear D gene. The germline gives CDR1 MDHEN, CDR2 SYDVKM. V lost 6 bases, J lost 2 bases, and 8 bases lay in between. This CDR3 region has 13 residues.

Only a few counts were recorded for this clonotype. The gene calls are TRBV12-3 or TRBV12-4 and TRBJ2-1; D is tentatively TRBD1 or TRBD2 (5 bases each). The CDR3 runs 14 residues. V was trimmed by 5 bases and J by 4 bases, leaving 12 bases between them. The CDR3 coding sequence is TGTGCCAGCAGTGGCATAGAGGGGTACAATGAGCAGTTCTTC. This codes for CASSGIEGYNEQFF.

This clonotype turned up a few times. The chain carries TRBV15 and TRBJ2-1; TRBD2 matches at 7 bases. V lost 1 base, J lost 9 bases, and 9 bases stayed unmatched. This CDR3 region has 15 residues. Germline assignment: CDR1 LNHNV and CDR2 YYDKDF (reference sequence). The chain's CDR3 is CATSRVRTSEVEQFF. The CDR3 bases are TGTGCCACCAGCAGAGTGCGGACTAGTGAGGTTGAGCAGTTCTTC.

This clonotype was counted a few times. The chain uses TRBV23-1 and TRBJ2-1; the D is unclear. TRBV23-1 is recorded as an ORF, its role being uncertain. This CDR3 is built from 9 residues. V was shortened by 3 bases and J by 15 bases, with 6 bases between the two germline ends. DNA of the CDR3: TGCGCCAGCAGTCATCTTCGGTTCTTC. Translation: CASSHLRFF.

This clonotype was observed at least ten times. This chain connects TRBV7-2 to TRBJ2-7; TRBD1 might be the D (5 bases). Germline-derived CDR1 and CDR2 are SGHTA and FQGNSA. This CDR3 is built from 13 residues. V was shortened by 3 bases and J by 5 bases, with 11 bases between the two germline ends. The CDR3 here is CASSFRPRDEQYV. The CDR3 DNA is TGTGCCAGCAGCTTCCGTCCCAGGGACGAGCAGTACGTC.

The rearrangement links TRBV7-6 to TRBJ2-1, with no clear D. Per the germline V gene, CDR1 is SGHVS and CDR2 is FNYEAQ. V lost 5 bases and J lost 9, with 11 bases in between. The CDR3 covers 12 residues. In DNA, the CDR3 is TGTGCCAGCAGCCTTGGGTATTCTGAGCAGTTCTTC. It specifies CASSLGYSEQFF.